This passage covers 4 T cell receptor delta chains from one sample sequenced in a study of Vδ1+ human thymocytes. RNA was extracted from the cells and then reverse transcribed. Multiplex PCR used pooled V-gene forward primers and a constant-region reverse primer to amplify CDR3s. TCRdb re-analyzed the multiplex PCR reads via CATT. The sample lists 80,000 or so delta-chain clones, around 35% occurring once. For these TCRs, the target antigens are not known. General study points: Highly polyclonal TRG and TRD repertoires with Gaussian CDR3 length distributions appeared in thymus.

Sequencing was performed on Vdelta1+ gamma-delta thymocytes from the thymus. Subset noted: FACS-sorted CD3+ TCRalphabeta- TCRVdelta1+ TCRVdelta2- thymocytes. The receptors were sampled from a boy under three years old who had congenital heart surgery.

This clone was seen more than once but under ten times. This chain joins TRDV1 and TRDJ1; D gene unclear. Germline V gives CDR1 TSWWSYY, CDR2 QGS. The CDR3 is 12 amino acids. Trimming took 7 bases from V and 7 from J, leaving 13 bases between them. CDR3 DNA: TGTGCTCTTGTGCTCCGCTTCGGTAAACTCATCTTT. This translates into CALVLRFGKLIF.

Only a few counts were recorded for this clone. The genes are TRDV1 and TRDJ1; D possibly corresponds to TRDD2 (9 bases). This CDR3 has 24 amino acids. The germline V and J ends were trimmed by 0 bases and 0 bases, with 35 bases remaining between them. Germline CDR1 is TSWWSYY and CDR2 is QGS. CDR3 DNA sequence: TGTGCTCTTGGGGAACTTGCTGGCCTTCCTACTGGTCACCGGGGGATAGGGTACACCGATAAACTCATCTTT. This translates into CALGELAGLPTGHRGIGYTDKLIF.

The chain recombines TRDV1 with TRDJ1, with D unclear. The CDR3 has 13 residues. Germline CDR1 and CDR2: TSWWSYY and QGS. Trimming pared 4 bases from V and 5 bases from J, leaving 11 bases between. CDR3 sequence (DNA): TGTGCTCTTGGGGGCCGGGTTGGGGATAAACTCATCTTT. Translating gives CALGGRVGDKLIF.

This clone showed up just a few times. The chain is built from TRDV1 and TRDJ1, with D perhaps matching TRDD2 (5 bases). Deletions cut 3 bases from V and 2 bases from J, with 10 bases between. Looked up from germline, CDR1 is TSWWSYY and CDR2 is QGS. The CDR3 has 14 amino acids. The CDR3 here is CALGDFLRTDKLIF. In nucleotides, the CDR3 is TGTGCTCTTGGGGATTTCCTCCGGACCGATAAACTCATCTTT.